This T cell receptor (beta chain) was sequenced for a study of T cells in localized non-small cell lung cancer. Remarks on this clone: The antigen is not known.

Here immunoSEQ multiplex PCR was the method, and the copy in TCRdb shows in-frame clones only, minus some. The repertoire holds roughly 40,000 clones, with approximately 86% as singletons. Notes on the study in general: A higher density of T cells in blood coincided with extended overall survival. Out of the top 100 tumor clones, a median approximately 57 were seen in adjacent lung. In uninvolved adjacent lung, T cell clonality reached its highest value, exceeding tumor. Sequence data derive from only one tumor region, so heterogeneity remains possible.

This material consisted of peripheral blood, taken before any cancer treatment. The receptor was isolated from a man between 18 and 50 years old with stage I lung adenocarcinoma.

The CDR3 loop is CASSSGQGFGANVLTF. The CDR3 nucleotides read TGTGCCAGCAGCTCGGGACAGGGTTTCGGGGCCAACGTCCTGACTTTC. V usage is TRBV7-2 and J usage is TRBJ2-6; 9 positions match TRBD1. The CDR3 has 16 residues. Trimming removed 4 bases from V and 4 bases from J; junction bases left unmatched: 5. Germline assignment: CDR1 SGHTA and CDR2 FQGNSA. The complete variable domain, with remaining parts taken from reference TRBV7-2 and TRBJ2-6, reads GAGVSQSPSNKVTEKGKDVELRCDPISGHTALYWYRQSLGQGLEFLIYFQGNSAPDKSGLPSDRFSAERTGGSVSTLTIQRTQQEDSAVYLCASSSGQGFGANVLTFGAGSRLTVL.